The rows below give T cell receptor beta chains drawn from one sample of a study of identifying expanded T cells in peripheral blood. The protocol was immunoSEQ multiplex PCR, while the TCRdb copy is restricted to in-frame clones and leaves out a portion. The data show about 100,000 clones, around 90% seen once. What was sequenced was blood. The receptors shown here come from a person between 18 and 70 years old in good health. The CDR3 runs from the conserved cysteine through the conserved F or W. A D gene is named only where the DNA matches it firmly. Clone size, where shown, is once, few, many, or a class for clones that have expanded.

V: TRBV28; J: TRBJ2-7; size: once; D: -; DNA: TGTGCCACCACCCGGGACACCAGTTCCGAGCAGTACTTC; CDR3: CATTRDTSSEQYF
V: TRBV19; J: TRBJ1-3; size: -; D: -; DNA: TGTGCCAGTAGTATTTTTCAGGCGTCCTCTGGAAACACCATATATTTT; CDR3: CASSIFQASSGNTIYF
V: TRBV6-1; J: TRBJ1-2; size: -; D: -; DNA: TGTGCCAGCACGGTGACACCAAACTATGGCTACACCTTC; CDR3: CASTVTPNYGYTF
V: TRBV6-1; J: TRBJ2-3; size: -; D: -; DNA: TGTGCCAGCGGCCCAGGGTTCGATACGCAGTATTTT; CDR3: CASGPGFDTQYF
V: TRBV6-4; J: TRBJ1-2; size: -; D: -; DNA: TGTGCCAGCAGGGGAAACTATGGCTACACCTTC; CDR3: CASRGNYGYTF
V: TRBV19; J: TRBJ1-5; size: -; D: TRBD1; DNA: TGTGCCAGTAGTAAGGGGGCAGGAAGGAGACAGCCCCAGCATTTT; CDR3: CASSKGAGRRQPQHF
V: TRBV7-9; J: TRBJ1-4; size: -; D: TRBD1; DNA: TGTGCCAGCAGCCGGATGGCGGGACAGGGGGCCGCGGGTGAAAAACTGTTTTTT; CDR3: CASSRMAGQGAAGEKLFF
V: TRBV10-3; J: TRBJ2-3; size: -; D: -; DNA: TGTGCCACCTGTAGCGTGTCACAATCAGATACGCAGTATTTT; CDR3: CATCSVSQSDTQYF
V: TRBV7-8; J: TRBJ1-2; size: -; D: -; DNA: TGTGCCAGCAGCTTAGCGAGGGAGATTCGCTACACCTTC; CDR3: CASSLAREIRYTF
V: TRBV11-3; J: TRBJ1-2; size: -; D: TRBD1; DNA: TGTGCCAGCAGCACTCAGGGGGGCTATGGCTACACCTTC; CDR3: CASSTQGGYGYTF
V: TRBV7-8; J: TRBJ1-1; size: -; D: -; DNA: TGTGCCAGCAGGGTCGGGGGCTATCTTATGAACACTGAAGCTTTCTTT; CDR3: CASRVGGYLMNTEAFF
V: TRBV5-5; J: TRBJ2-2; size: once; D: -; DNA: TGTGCCAGCAGCCTTGGGCCCGCCGGGGAGCTGTTTTTT; CDR3: CASSLGPAGELFF
V: TRBV2; J: TRBJ1-1; size: -; D: -; DNA: TGTGCCAGCAGTCCATCCCCGAGGGTTGCCGAAGCTTTCTTT; CDR3: CASSPSPRVAEAFF
V: TRBV5-1; J: TRBJ1-2; size: -; D: -; DNA: TGCGCCAGCAGCTCCGGAGGGCGGGGGCTTCCCGGTGGCTACACCTTC; CDR3: CASSSGGRGLPGGYTF
V: TRBV4-1; J: TRBJ2-5; size: -; D: TRBD2; DNA: TGCGCCAGCAGCCAACTAGCGGGGGGGCAAGAGACCCAGTACTTC; CDR3: CASSQLAGGQETQYF
V: TRBV7-7; J: TRBJ2-1; size: -; D: -; DNA: TGTGCCAGCAGCTTAGGAACCGACACTGAGCAGTTCTTC; CDR3: CASSLGTDTEQFF
V: TRBV5-6; J: TRBJ2-7; size: -; D: -; DNA: TGTGCCAGCAGCCCCGTCCCCTACGAGCAGTACTTC; CDR3: CASSPVPYEQYF
V: TRBV14; J: TRBJ2-7; size: once; D: -; DNA: TGTGCCAGCAGCCAAGATCAACGGCAGTACTTC; CDR3: CASSQDQRQYF
V: TRBV9; J: TRBJ2-5; size: -; D: TRBD2; DNA: TGTGCCAGCAGCGTAGCGGGACTAGCGGGACTGGAGACCCAGTACTTC; CDR3: CASSVAGLAGLETQYF
V: TRBV19; J: TRBJ2-1; size: -; D: TRBD2; DNA: TGTGCCAGTGGAATAGGGCTAGCGGGGTTTAATGAGCAGTTCTTC; CDR3: CASGIGLAGFNEQFF
V: TRBV19; J: TRBJ1-2; size: few; D: -; DNA: TGTGCCAGTTCGGTGAGGACTAACTATGGCTACACCTTC; CDR3: CASSVRTNYGYTF
V: TRBV9; J: TRBJ1-2; size: -; D: -; DNA: TGTGCCAGCAGCCCAAGTAAGGGTGGCTACACCTTC; CDR3: CASSPSKGGYTF
V: TRBV11-2; J: TRBJ2-5; size: -; D: TRBD2; DNA: TGTGCCAGCAGCTTAGTTCAGCGGGAGAAACAGGAGACCCAGTACTTC; CDR3: CASSLVQREKQETQYF
V: TRBV7-2; J: TRBJ1-1; size: -; D: TRBD1; DNA: TGTGCCAGCAGACCCGGACAGGCGAACACTGAAGCTTTCTTT; CDR3: CASRPGQANTEAFF
V: TRBV5-4; J: TRBJ1-2; size: -; D: -; DNA: TGTGCCAGCAGCACCAGAAATTGGGGTGGCTACACCTTC; CDR3: CASSTRNWGGYTF
V: TRBV27; J: TRBJ1-2; size: -; D: -; DNA: TGTGCCAGCAGTTCCTCGGGGGGGGCAGGGGGCTACACCTTC; CDR3: CASSSSGGAGGYTF